This T cell receptor beta chain was documented in a study of shared clonotypes between healthy human individuals. Across the study: The cohort comprised a couple of women and a few men. Their ages spanned 18 to 49 years.

Each subset's genomic DNA was shared equally among a number of immunoSEQ plates. The assay was immunoSEQ multiplex PCR, and TCRdb's table has in-frame clones only and misses some. The sample consists of about 2.5 million clones, approximately 90% of them appearing once. Donors comprised only Caucasian adults living in Nashville, Tennessee. Subsets obtained from CD4+ cells comprised CD45RA+ naive and CD45RA-negative memory cells. V was trimmed by 4 bases and J by 2 bases, leaving 21 bases between them. Germline V gives CDR1 LGHNA, CDR2 YNFKEQ. There are 17 residues in the CDR3. The sequence was collected from a man aged 18 to 29 in good health. Some clones in this sample may be carry-over from other donors' samples. Material: naive CD4+ T cells from PBMCs. Subset denoted: CD45RA+ positively selected. V is TRBV4-2 and J is TRBJ2-7; the D gene could be TRBD1 or TRBD2 (6 bases each). CDR3 DNA sequence: TGTGCCAGCAGCCGCGGAGGGGGAGGTAGTTGGCCCTACGAGCAGTACTTC. Translation: CASSRGGGGSWPYEQYF.